This T cell receptor beta chain is from a study of a mutant IDH1 vaccine in newly diagnosed glioma. Overall study context: V12 corresponded to week 35 and V13 to week 47.

Overall study results and limits: Pseudoprogression seemed unlinked to shifts in top peripheral T cell clonotypes.

Time point of the sample: week 35, safety follow-up. Every vaccine dose comprised 300 ug of mutant IDH1 20-mer peptide plus topical imiquimod. Only in-frame clones appear in the TCRdb table, and some are missing; sequencing was by immunoSEQ multiplex PCR. The sample records tens of thousands of clones, under 90% being singletons. Concerning this clone itself: Its antigen remains unidentified.

The sample here was PBMCs, taken from a glioma patient whose treatment included an IDH1 peptide vaccine. The sequence was obtained from a man aged 30 to 39 with glioma.

CDR3 sequence (DNA): TGTGCCAGCAGCCTGGGACTAGGGGGTGAGACCCAGTACTTC. Its translation: CASSLGLGGETQYF. This chain joins TRBV5-8 and TRBJ2-5, with 8 bases matching TRBD2. From germline, CDR1 is SGHTS and CDR2 YDEGEE. The CDR3 runs to 14 residues. Germline trimming cut 4 bases from V and 5 bases from J; bases unmatched to any gene: 7.